These 4 T cell receptor beta chains were sequenced from one sample in a study of cytomegalovirus exposure and HLA in healthy donors. Primers for the PCR totalled 60 Vbeta and 13 Jbeta. Assay: immunoSEQ multiplex PCR; the TCRdb copy retains only in-frame clones and omits some. The data contain 200,000 to 250,000 clones, roughly four fifths of them seen just once; the ten biggest clones take up under 0.25%. Sequences were obtained from PBMCs. The receptors were gathered from a girl under 10 years old in good health and CMV-seronegative.

V and J are TRBV11-2 and TRBJ1-4; D is ambiguous. This CDR3 spans 13 amino acids. CDR1 SGHAT and CDR2 FQNNGV come from the germline V gene. The V end was cut by 5 bases, the J end by 8 bases, with 12 bases between. The CDR3: CASSARRGEKLFF. In DNA form, the CDR3 reads TGTGCCAGCAGCGCCAGGAGAGGGGAAAAACTGTTTTTT. Based on the CDR3 plus reference TRBV11-2 and TRBJ1-4, the full variable domain is EAGVAQSPRYKIIEKRQSVAFWCNPISGHATLYWYQQILGQGPKLLIQFQNNGVVDDSQLPKDRFSAERLKGVDSTLKIQPAKLEDSAVYLCASSARRGEKLFFGSGTQLSVL.

The chain combines TRBV5-1 with TRBJ2-2; the D is unclear. This CDR3 region has 14 residues. Trimming took off 2 bases at V and 5 bases at J, with 10 bases between the two ends. Germline CDR1 reads SGHRS; CDR2 reads YFSETQ. DNA for the CDR3: TGCGCCAGCAGCTTAGGAGCGCGGACCGGGGAGCTGTTTTTT. This gives the protein CASSLGARTGELFF.

This rearrangement joins TRBV6-1 to TRBJ2-7; D is uncertain. Germline V lookup: CDR1 MNHNS, CDR2 SASEGT. With 2 bases removed from V and 3 bases from J, the gap between germline ends came to 5 bases. The CDR3 contains 12 residues. CDR3 protein: CASSENHYEQYF. The CDR3, as DNA: TGTGCCAGCAGTGAAAATCACTACGAGCAGTACTTC.

The chain joins TRBV10-1 to TRBJ2-1; TRBD2 aligns across 14 bases. Trimming at V came to 5 bases and at J to 8 bases, leaving 5 bases not matched to a gene. Germline V gives CDR1 WNHNN, CDR2 SYGVQD (reference sequence). The CDR3 covers 15 residues. CDR3 DNA sequence: TGCGCCAGCAGTATGGGACTAGCGGGAGACTATGAGCAGTTCTTC. Translated: CASSMGLAGDYEQFF.